Listed below are T cell receptor beta chains from one sample, sequenced in a study of early T cells in non-severe SARS-CoV-2 infection. TCRdb itself ran the 5' RACE reads through MiXCR, one entry per CDR3 protein. Of tens of thousands of distinct CDR3 sequences listed, roughly 7% are singletons. The material sequenced was whole blood. These receptors were collected from an adult who was a healthcare worker with PCR-confirmed SARS-CoV-2 infection or an uninfected control (not recorded which). The CDR3 runs from the conserved cysteine through the conserved F or W. Fields, in order: J gene, D gene, clone size, V gene, CDR3 protein, CDR3 DNA. A D gene is named only where the DNA matches it firmly. The size of a clone is reported for some rows only, either as once, few or many, or as a class for expanded clones.

j_gene: TRBJ1-1
d_gene: NA
abundance: medium-sized
v_gene: TRBV23-1
CDR3aa: CASSHGGGTEAFF
CDR3nt: TGCGCCAGCAGTCATGGAGGGGGAACTGAAGCTTTCTTT

j_gene: TRBJ2-1
d_gene: NA
abundance: many
v_gene: TRBV27
CDR3aa: CASSPRDTNYNEQFF
CDR3nt: TGTGCCAGCAGTCCCCGGGACACCAACTACAATGAGCAGTTCTTC

j_gene: TRBJ2-7
d_gene: NA
abundance: once
v_gene: TRBV7-3
CDR3aa: CASSLTGSFSYEQYF
CDR3nt: TGTGCCAGCAGCTTAACTGGCAGTTTCTCCTACGAGCAGTACTTC

j_gene: TRBJ2-5
d_gene: NA
abundance: many
v_gene: TRBV5-1
CDR3aa: CASSLYSGSQETQYF
CDR3nt: TGCGCCAGCAGCCTTTATTCGGGGTCTCAAGAGACCCAGTACTTC

j_gene: TRBJ2-3
d_gene: TRBD2
abundance: many
v_gene: TRBV20-1
CDR3aa: CSASSGGFDTQYF
CDR3nt: TGCAGTGCCTCTAGCGGGGGGTTTGATACGCAGTATTTT

j_gene: TRBJ2-7
d_gene: NA
abundance: NA
v_gene: TRBV28
CDR3aa: CASSWFPYEQYF
CDR3nt: TGTGCCAGCAGTTGGTTTCCCTACGAGCAGTACTTC

j_gene: TRBJ2-1
d_gene: TRBD1
abundance: few
v_gene: TRBV7-2
CDR3aa: CASSYTGDWEQFF
CDR3nt: TGTGCCAGCAGCTATACAGGGGATTGGGAGCAGTTCTTC

j_gene: TRBJ1-5
d_gene: TRBD1
abundance: NA
v_gene: TRBV6-2/TRBV6-3
CDR3aa: CASSSRTGVSTPQHF
CDR3nt: TGTGCCAGCAGTAGCAGGACAGGGGTCAGCACACCCCAGCATTTT

j_gene: TRBJ2-5
d_gene: TRBD2
abundance: NA
v_gene: TRBV5-6
CDR3aa: CASSLETSGTAQETQYF
CDR3nt: TGTGCCAGCAGCTTGGAGACTAGCGGAACCGCCCAAGAGACCCAGTACTTC

j_gene: TRBJ2-7
d_gene: NA
abundance: few
v_gene: TRBV7-2
CDR3aa: CASSLLRQGGYEQYF
CDR3nt: TGTGCCAGCAGCCTCCTCAGGCAGGGAGGATACGAGCAGTACTTC

j_gene: TRBJ2-2
d_gene: TRBD2
abundance: many
v_gene: TRBV7-2
CDR3aa: CASRAGTGELFF
CDR3nt: TGTGCCAGCAGAGCGGGGACCGGGGAGCTGTTTTTT

j_gene: TRBJ2-3
d_gene: TRBD1
abundance: few
v_gene: TRBV10-3
CDR3aa: CAIKSGTDRDTQYF
CDR3nt: TGTGCCATCAAGTCCGGGACAGACAGAGATACGCAGTATTTT

j_gene: TRBJ2-5
d_gene: TRBD2
abundance: many
v_gene: TRBV6-5
CDR3aa: CASSYYRGGETQYF
CDR3nt: TGTGCCAGCAGTTACTATCGGGGAGGGGAGACCCAGTACTTC

j_gene: TRBJ1-3
d_gene: NA
abundance: many
v_gene: TRBV29-1
CDR3aa: CSVVAGGSNSGNTIYF
CDR3nt: TGCAGCGTTGTGGCGGGAGGCTCGAACTCTGGAAACACCATATATTTT

j_gene: TRBJ2-7
d_gene: TRBD2
abundance: many
v_gene: TRBV6-2/TRBV6-3
CDR3aa: CASSPPLLAGLYEQYF
CDR3nt: TGTGCCAGCAGTCCCCCTTTACTAGCGGGCCTCTACGAGCAGTACTTC

j_gene: TRBJ2-1
d_gene: NA
abundance: many
v_gene: TRBV6-2/TRBV6-3
CDR3aa: CASSFKSSYNEQFF
CDR3nt: TGTGCCAGCAGTTTCAAGAGCTCCTACAATGAGCAGTTCTTC

j_gene: TRBJ1-5
d_gene: NA
abundance: NA
v_gene: TRBV6-1
CDR3aa: CASTRGPNQPQHF
CDR3nt: TGTGCCAGCACCAGGGGACCCAATCAGCCCCAGCATTTT

j_gene: TRBJ2-3
d_gene: TRBD2
abundance: NA
v_gene: TRBV7-9
CDR3aa: CASSAGLAGGRTDTQYF
CDR3nt: TGTGCCAGCAGCGCCGGGCTAGCGGGGGGCAGAACAGATACGCAGTATTTT

j_gene: TRBJ1-1
d_gene: NA
abundance: few
v_gene: TRBV7-9
CDR3aa: CASSLGHGGRATEAFF
CDR3nt: TGTGCCAGCAGCTTAGGACACGGCGGGAGAGCGACTGAAGCTTTCTTT

j_gene: TRBJ1-5
d_gene: NA
abundance: few
v_gene: TRBV12-3/TRBV12-4
CDR3aa: CASSFAGDQPQHF
CDR3nt: TGTGCCAGCAGTTTCGCCGGAGATCAGCCCCAGCATTTT

j_gene: TRBJ1-1
d_gene: NA
abundance: few
v_gene: TRBV7-3
CDR3aa: CASSSYKNTEAFF
CDR3nt: TGTGCCAGCAGCTCTTACAAGAACACTGAAGCTTTCTTT

j_gene: TRBJ1-1
d_gene: NA
abundance: many
v_gene: TRBV4-1
CDR3aa: CASSRGGSTEAFF
CDR3nt: TGCGCCAGCAGCCGTGGGGGAAGCACTGAAGCTTTCTTT